A selection of T cell receptor beta chains follows, all from one sample in a study of blood T cell repertoires in COVID-19. Clones were sequenced by immunoSEQ multiplex PCR, and TCRdb holds only the in-frame ones, with some missing. The data hold about 210,000 clones, with 81% observed a single time. Sequenced input: PBMCs or T cells enriched from blood (not recorded which). The receptors were gathered from a man between 40 and 49 years old who had recovered from COVID-19. The CDR3 runs from the conserved cysteine through the conserved F or W. The order of the fields is D gene, V gene, J gene, clone size, CDR3 DNA, CDR3 protein. A D gene is named only where the DNA matches it firmly. A clone size is listed for some rows: how often the clone was seen (once, few, many), or a class if it is expanded.

TRBD2	TRBV6-2/TRBV6-3	TRBJ2-2	.	TGTGCCAGCAGTTATAATTTACTAGCGGGAGCGGGAGACACCGGGGAGCTGTTTTTT	CASSYNLLAGAGDTGELFF
.	TRBV11-2	TRBJ2-1	.	TGTGCCAGCAGCCTGTCGAGCAATGAGCAGTTCTTC	CASSLSSNEQFF
.	TRBV6-5	TRBJ2-1	.	TGTGCCAGCAGTTACTCGGGCGGGGCACCCTACAATGAGCAGTTCTTC	CASSYSGGAPYNEQFF
TRBD1	TRBV10-1	TRBJ2-5	.	TGCGCCAGCAGCTTGACAGGGTCAGAGACCCAGTACTTC	CASSLTGSETQYF
.	TRBV3-1/TRBV3-2	TRBJ1-1	.	TGTGCCAGCAGCCAAGGGGGACTGAGGAACACTGAAGCTTTCTTT	CASSQGGLRNTEAFF
TRBD1	TRBV10-2	TRBJ1-3	.	TGCGCCAGCACGGACAGGGCTGGAAACACCATATATTTT	CASTDRAGNTIYF
.	TRBV4-1	TRBJ1-2	once	TGCGCCAGCAGCCAAGGGACATTCGGCTACACCTTC	CASSQGTFGYTF
.	TRBV24-1	TRBJ1-1	.	TGTGCCACCAGCCCGCTGGCCGGGTGGGGGCGGTTGGCTGAAGCTTTCTTT	CATSPLAGWGRLAEAFF
TRBD1	TRBV4-1	TRBJ2-7	.	TGCGCCAGCAGCCTTCCGGACAGGGGAACCTACGAGCAGTACTTC	CASSLPDRGTYEQYF
.	TRBV29-1	TRBJ2-3	once	TGCAGCGTTGGACGGGTACGCACAGATACGCAGTATTTT	CSVGRVRTDTQYF
.	TRBV5-5	TRBJ1-1	.	TGTGCCAGCAGCCCCAATATCCAGGGGAACACTGAAGCTTTCTTT	CASSPNIQGNTEAFF
.	TRBV9	TRBJ1-1	.	TGTGCCAGCAGCGTAGACGCAGGGACTGAAGCTTTCTTT	CASSVDAGTEAFF
TRBD2	TRBV23-1	TRBJ2-5	.	TGCGCCAGCAGTCAATCAAAGCGGGGGGGATCCCAAGAGACCCAGTACTTC	CASSQSKRGGSQETQYF
TRBD2	TRBV4-1	TRBJ2-1	.	TGCGCCAGCAGCCAAGATCGGGGGGCTAGCGGGAGTTTGGTGCAGTTCTTC	CASSQDRGASGSLVQFF
TRBD2	TRBV7-9	TRBJ2-1	few	TGTGCCAGCAGCTTCCCGACTAGCGGGAGTACAAATGAGCAGTTCTTC	CASSFPTSGSTNEQFF
TRBD1	TRBV3-1/TRBV3-2	TRBJ2-1	.	TGTGCCAGCAGCTATTGGGACAGGATAACCGGCAATGAGCAGTTCTTC	CASSYWDRITGNEQFF
.	TRBV7-3	TRBJ2-1	.	TGTGCCAGCAGCAACCTACTAGTTCCCAAGCAGTTCTTC	CASSNLLVPKQFF
.	TRBV7-6	TRBJ1-4	.	TGTGCCAGCAGCACAAATCCGGGGGAAAAACTGTTTTTT	CASSTNPGEKLFF
.	TRBV27	TRBJ2-1	.	TGTGCCAGCAGTTTTCGGAGCAATGAGCAGTTCTTC	CASSFRSNEQFF
.	TRBV9	TRBJ2-1	.	TGTGCCAGCAGCGTACGAATGGAGGGTGAGCAGTTCTTC	CASSVRMEGEQFF
.	TRBV3-1/TRBV3-2	TRBJ1-2	.	TGTGCCAGCAGCTCCCCCGCAAGGGGCAGGGGAGACTATGGCTACACCTTC	CASSSPARGRGDYGYTF
TRBD1	TRBV2	TRBJ2-6	.	TGTGCCACTGAAGTGCAGGGGGCGATGTCTGGGGCCAACGTCCTGACTTTC	CATEVQGAMSGANVLTF
TRBD2	TRBV24-1	TRBJ2-3	.	TGTGCCACCAGTGATCTGGGGGGGGACGACACAGATACGCAGTATTTT	CATSDLGGDDTDTQYF
.	TRBV4-2	TRBJ2-1	.	TGTGCCAGCAGCCCTCCGGGGAGTAATGAGCAGTTCTTC	CASSPPGSNEQFF
.	TRBV24-1	TRBJ1-2	.	.	CATSGDRGYGYTFGSERGYGYTF
TRBD1	TRBV29-1	TRBJ1-5	.	TGCAGCGTTCAATCGACAGGGAGCAATCAGCCCCAGCATTTT	CSVQSTGSNQPQHF
TRBD2	TRBV30	TRBJ2-3	.	TGTGTCCTTGGGGAGGGTAATACAGATACGCAGTATTTT	CVLGEGNTDTQYF
.	TRBV9	TRBJ1-6	.	TGTGCCAGCAGCGTAGGGGCAGGGAAGGGAGGATCCTATAATTCACCCCTCCACTTT	CASSVGAGKGGSYNSPLHF
TRBD2	TRBV24-1	TRBJ2-5	few	TGTGCCACCAGTGATTTGCCCCGGGAGGGAGCGGAGACCCAGTACTTC	CATSDLPREGAETQYF
.	TRBV2	TRBJ2-7	once	TGTGCCAGCAGTGAAAAGGGGTCTCAGTACTTC	CASSEKGSQYF
TRBD2	TRBV9	TRBJ2-1	many	TGTGCCAGCAGCTTTGGACTAGCGGGAAACAATGAGCAGTTCTTC	CASSFGLAGNNEQFF
TRBD1	TRBV7-9	TRBJ1-3	.	TGTGCCAGCAGCTTAGACCAGGACAGGGGAAACACCATATATTTT	CASSLDQDRGNTIYF
TRBD1	TRBV7-9	TRBJ2-7	.	TGTGCCAGCAGCTTAGCCGGCACAGGGGGCTACGAGCAGTACTTC	CASSLAGTGGYEQYF
TRBD1	TRBV24-1	TRBJ2-2	once	TGTGCCACCAGTGACCCGACAGGGAGGAACACCGGGGAGCTGTTTTTT	CATSDPTGRNTGELFF
.	TRBV21-1	TRBJ1-1	.	TGTGCCAGCATCGCAACCTCCGGCAGGGTGGCTTCATGGACTGAAGCTTTCTTT	CASIATSGRVASWTEAFF
.	TRBV7-8	TRBJ2-7	.	TGTGCCAGCAGCTTAGCGTGGGGGAGGTACGAGCAGTACTTC	CASSLAWGRYEQYF
.	TRBV18	TRBJ1-2	.	TGTGCCAGCTCACCCGGGGGGGACTATGGCTACACCTTC	CASSPGGDYGYTF
.	TRBV29-1	TRBJ2-3	.	TGCAGCGTTGCCACCCAGGGTACGCAGTATTTT	CSVATQGTQYF
.	TRBV27	TRBJ1-5	few	TGTGCCAGCCGCCGAGAAGGGGCAAGCAATCAGCCCCAGCATTTT	CASRREGASNQPQHF
TRBD1	TRBV7-9	TRBJ1-2	.	TGTGCCAGCAGCCGCGGGGACAGGGTCCATGGCTACACCTTC	CASSRGDRVHGYTF
.	TRBV21-1	TRBJ1-6	.	TGTGCCAGCAGGATTTGGGGCCGCTTTAATTCACCCCTCCACTTT	CASRIWGRFNSPLHF
.	TRBV7-9	TRBJ1-4	.	TGTGCCAGCGCAATCGGGGGGAGTGAAAAACTGTTTTTT	CASAIGGSEKLFF
TRBD1	TRBV30	TRBJ1-5	few	TGTGCCTGGAGTGTAGGGACAGCAGGGAGCAATCAGCCCCAGCATTTT	CAWSVGTAGSNQPQHF
.	TRBV27	TRBJ1-4	.	TGTGCCAGCAGTTTTGGTCAGTATAATGAAAAACTGTTTTTT	CASSFGQYNEKLFF
.	TRBV9	TRBJ1-4	once	TGTGCCAGCAGCGCTAACAGCTTTGCAACTAATGAAAAACTGTTTTTT	CASSANSFATNEKLFF
.	TRBV7-6	TRBJ2-7	.	TGTGCCAGCAGCTTGACAGATTCCTACGAGCAGTACTTC	CASSLTDSYEQYF
TRBD1	TRBV14	TRBJ1-1	.	TGTGCCAGCAGCCAACCGAAGGGGGCCGGCACTGAAGCTTTCTTT	CASSQPKGAGTEAFF
TRBD2	TRBV5-1	TRBJ2-1	.	TGCGCCAGCAGCTTACTAGCGGGAGGGAACAATGAGCAGTTCTTC	CASSLLAGGNNEQFF
.	TRBV5-6	TRBJ1-5	.	TGTGCCACTTCGATATGGGGCGCCAATCAGCCCCAGCATTTT	CATSIWGANQPQHF
TRBD1	TRBV5-1	TRBJ2-7	.	TGCGCCAGCAGCCTCTCCGGGACAGCCTCCTACGAGCAGTACTTC	CASSLSGTASYEQYF